This T cell receptor (beta chain) was captured in a study of cytomegalovirus exposure and HLA in healthy donors. Measured with immunoSEQ multiplex PCR; TCRdb has only the in-frame clones, and not every one. This table has about 280,000 clones, 80% to 90% appearing once. V lost 1 base and J 5 bases, leaving 13 bases between the germline ends. CDR3 length equals 15 residues. The germline V gene encodes CDR1 SGHDT and CDR2 YYEEEE. This receptor was identified in a woman under 30 in good health and CMV-seronegative. Sequenced input: PBMCs. The chain joins TRBV5-6 to TRBJ2-1, with a tentative D call TRBD1 (6 bases). The CDR3 DNA sequence: TGTGCCAGCAGCTTGATGGTGACAGGTCACAATGAGCAGTTCTTC. Translating gives CASSLMVTGHNEQFF.